The rows below give T cell receptor beta chains drawn from one sample of a study of OX40 agonist ivuxolimab in advanced cancers. Method: immunoSEQ multiplex PCR; TCRdb's copy keeps in-frame clones and lacks some. The sample holds around 18,000 clones, roughly four fifths seen once. This specimen consisted of CD4+ or CD8+ T cells sorted from blood, obtained in a trial of the OX40 agonist ivuxolimab. The receptors here all came from an adult with an advanced solid tumor such as melanoma, head and neck, liver or kidney cancer. Each CDR3 is given with its conserved first and last residue. A D gene is named only where the DNA matches it firmly. Not all rows give a size; the values are once, few, many and, for expanded clones, a class.

cdr3_aa,cdr3_nt,clone_size,j_call,d_call,v_call
CSVDRLGYGYTF,TGCAGCGTTGACCGGCTCGGCTATGGCTACACCTTC,-,TRBJ1-2,-,TRBV29-1
CAWRDPVGSNQPQHF,TGTGCCTGGAGGGACCCTGTGGGGAGCAATCAGCCCCAGCATTTT,-,TRBJ1-5,-,TRBV30
CAISRAGANQPQHF,TGTGCCATCTCCCGGGCTGGGGCCAATCAGCCCCAGCATTTT,-,TRBJ1-5,-,TRBV10-3
CASSHVRGTYTF,TGCGCCAGCAGCCACGTTCGGGGGACGTACACCTTC,-,TRBJ1-2,-,TRBV4-1
CASSKGQGDGYTF,TGTGCCAGTAGCAAGGGACAGGGTGATGGCTACACCTTC,-,TRBJ1-2,TRBD1,TRBV19
CASSNRGKSGANVLTF,TGTGCCAGCAGCAACCGGGGAAAATCTGGGGCCAACGTCCTGACTTTC,-,TRBJ2-6,-,TRBV7-2
CASPLFPGQASYEQYF,TGTGCGAGCCCATTGTTCCCGGGACAAGCCTCCTACGAGCAGTACTTC,-,TRBJ2-7,-,TRBV21-1
CASSPGTGGTSPLHF,TGTGCCAGCAGTCCCGGGACAGGGGGAACTTCACCCCTCCACTTT,-,TRBJ1-6,TRBD1,TRBV28
CASSSGLAWYNEQFF,TGTGCCAGCAGCTCAGGACTAGCGTGGTACAATGAGCAGTTCTTC,-,TRBJ2-1,TRBD2,TRBV11-3
CSASAPLGAFF,TGCAGTGCTAGTGCGCCACTTGGAGCTTTCTTT,-,TRBJ1-1,-,TRBV20-1
CASSEGTGTTNEKLFF,TGTGCCAGCAGTGAGGGGACAGGGACAACTAATGAAAAACTGTTTTTT,-,TRBJ1-4,TRBD1,TRBV6-1
CASGSDVGNTIYF,TGTGCCAGCGGGTCCGACGTTGGAAACACCATATATTTT,-,TRBJ1-3,-,TRBV6-1
CASTKQLANYGYTF,TGTGCCAGCACGAAACAGTTAGCTAACTATGGCTACACCTTC,-,TRBJ1-2,-,TRBV28
CSVEIKMNTEAFF,TGCAGCGTTGAAATTAAAATGAACACTGAAGCTTTCTTT,-,TRBJ1-1,-,TRBV29-1
CASSLAGIYDNSPLHF,TGTGCCAGCAGCTTGGCAGGGATTTATGACAATTCACCCCTCCACTTT,-,TRBJ1-6,-,TRBV5-6
CASSLDRARGNTIYF,TGTGCCAGCAGCCTCGACAGGGCGAGGGGAAACACCATATATTTT,-,TRBJ1-3,TRBD1,TRBV14
CATGLEDYEQYF,TGTGCCACTGGACTAGAAGACTACGAGCAGTACTTC,few,TRBJ2-7,TRBD2,TRBV2
CASSWGGGSNQPQHF,TGTGCCAGCAGCTGGGGAGGGGGGAGCAATCAGCCCCAGCATTTT,-,TRBJ1-5,-,TRBV7-9
CASSLPYFLTSGRRNTGELFF,TGTGCCAGCAGTTTACCTTACTTCTTAACTAGCGGGAGGAGAAACACCGGGGAGCTGTTTTTT,-,TRBJ2-2,TRBD2,TRBV28
CASSPRGRGVTLAKNIQYF,TGTGCCAGCAGCCCCCGAGGGCGGGGGGTTACCTTAGCCAAAAACATTCAGTACTTC,-,TRBJ2-4,TRBD2,TRBV7-2
CASSLELDADTQYF,TGCGCCAGCAGCTTGGAACTAGATGCAGATACGCAGTATTTT,-,TRBJ2-3,-,TRBV5-1